This note documents a single T cell receptor beta chain sequence. What it binds is not known. The entry originates in a study of cytomegalovirus exposure and HLA in healthy donors. Study results and limitations: Association of a missense DCLRE1C variant with TCR beta V- and J-gene trimming was reported in a later analysis.

Both 60 Vbeta primers and 13 Jbeta primers went into the PCR. Data came from immunoSEQ multiplex PCR; TCRdb stores just in-frame clones and leaves some out. The listing contains 100,000 to 150,000 clones. The clonotype originates from a man younger than 40 in good health and CMV-seronegative. The sequenced material came from PBMCs.

CDR3 region: CASSYVSSGGGGELFF. CDR3 DNA: TGTGCCAGCAGTTACGTCTCTAGCGGCGGTGGCGGGGAGCTGTTTTTT. V and J are TRBV6-5 and TRBJ2-2; 7 bases match TRBD2. Germline CDR1 and CDR2: MNHEY and SVGAGI. V was pared by 2 bases and J by 7 bases, with 10 bases of the junction left unmatched. There are 16 residues in the CDR3.